This T cell receptor (beta chain) derives from a study of blood T cell repertoires in COVID-19. Across the study: From T cells, B-cell-depleted T cells, or PBMCs came the material, which was cDNA or gDNA.

Individuals aged about 18 to 100 years were recruited from fewer than 30 US areas. Sequencing used immunoSEQ multiplex PCR; TCRdb keeps in-frame clones, though not all of them. The sample consists of just over 300,000 clones, just over 85% of them appearing once. The junction had 5 bases not matched to a gene; V was cut back by 6 bases and J by 2 bases. Germline CDR1 SGHTA, CDR2 FQGNSA. The CDR3 has 14 amino acids. This sequence joins TRBV7-2 and TRBJ2-7, with 9 bases lining up with TRBD1. The receptor was derived from a man between 25 and 39 years old who had recovered from COVID-19. Material for sequencing was PBMCs or T cells enriched from blood (not recorded which). DNA for the CDR3: TGTGCCAGCAGGGGACAGGGAATCGCCTACGAGCAGTACTTC. Protein product: CASRGQGIAYEQYF.